One and the same sample provided the 11 T cell receptor beta chains below, sequenced in a study of blood T cells in healthy people across ages. A second PCR of about 7 to 12 cycles used a sample-barcoded 5' primer and a J-beta primer mix. A single record per CDR3 protein comes from TCRdb applying MiXCR to the 5' RACE reads. The table lists around 650,000 distinct CDR3 sequences, roughly 43% of them singletons. The sequenced sample consisted of blood. The receptors here all came from a man older than 75 in good health.

This clonotype was detected a few times. This may arise from a read error, as a much more abundant clone is one base away. The chain links TRBV20-1 to TRBJ2-4, with D hard to call. The ends were cut back, 1 base at V and 11 bases at J, with 21 bases in the middle. Germline V lookup: CDR1 DFQATT, CDR2 SNEGSKA (reference sequence). The length of the CDR3 is 15 residues. CDR3 in DNA: TGCAGTGCTAGAGCCGGCGTCCTTTCGACGTACGTTCAGTACTTC. Its translation: CSARAGVLSTYVQYF.

This clonotype was counted ten times or more. This chain connects TRBV6-2 or TRBV6-3 to TRBJ2-5, with unresolved D. The germline V gene has CDR1 MNHEY and CDR2 SVGEGT. Trimming pared 2 bases from V and 5 bases from J, leaving 12 bases between. There are 14 residues in the CDR3. In DNA form, the CDR3 reads TGTGCCAGCAGTTACGGACCACTAATGGAGACCCAGTACTTC. Residues: CASSYGPLMETQYF.

The J gene is TRBJ1-5, the V gene TRBV12-3 or TRBV12-4, with 8 bases fitting TRBD1. CDR3 length: 15 residues. Trimming removed 8 bases from V and 4 bases from J; junction bases left unmatched: 10. The chain's CDR3 is CASGQNDRGNQPQHF. DNA of the CDR3: TGTGCCAGCGGTCAAAACGACAGGGGAAATCAGCCCCAGCATTTT.

This clonotype was counted only a few times. The chain has TRBV7-9 and TRBJ2-1; D possibly uses TRBD1 or TRBD2 (6 bases each). Trimming cost V 5 bases and J 7 bases, with 9 bases left between them. The CDR3 sequence is 12 residues long. Germline V gene lookup returns CDR1 SEHNR and CDR2 FQNEAQ (reference sequence). The CDR3 here is CASSPGANEQFF. The CDR3 bases are TGTGCCAGCAGCCCGGGGGCGAATGAGCAGTTCTTC.

The V gene is TRBV28, the J gene TRBJ2-7, with 10 positions matching TRBD1. CDR1 MDHEN and CDR2 SYDVKM come from the germline V gene. Trimming removed 7 bases from V and 2 bases from J; junction bases left unmatched: 5. The CDR3 length is 14 residues. The CDR3 DNA sequence: TGTGCCAGCATCTCTGGGACAGGGGCCTACGAGCAGTACTTC. Translated, it gives CASISGTGAYEQYF.

There are a few counts of this clonotype. The rearrangement joins TRBV9 to TRBJ1-2; the D gene is possibly TRBD1 (6 bases). The V gene lost 4 bases and the J gene lost 2 bases, with 12 bases spanning the gap. This CDR3 contains 14 residues. CDR1 and CDR2 from the germline V gene are SGDLS and YYNGEE. The CDR3 DNA reads as TGTGCCAGCAGCTCCACCGGACAGAACTATGGCTACACCTTC. Translating it yields CASSSTGQNYGYTF.

On this clonotype itself: The junction differs from germline at one of its ends, possibly a read error. The gene calls are TRBV7-9 and TRBJ1-1; D is unclear. Germline V gene lookup returns CDR1 SEHNR and CDR2 FQNEAQ (reference sequence). CDR3 length: 14 amino acids. The CDR3 coding sequence is TGTTCCAGCAGCCTTCACCAAGGCGGCACTGAAGCTTTCTTT. This codes for CSSSLHQGGTEAFF.

The V call is TRBV6-6, the J call TRBJ1-2; D is unresolved. The length of the CDR3 is 12 residues. V was trimmed by 0 bases and J by 7 bases, leaving 6 bases between them. Germline CDR1 is MNHNY and CDR2 is SVGAGI (reference sequence). Here the CDR3 DNA reads TGTGCCAGCAGTTACTCGGAAAGTGGCTACACCTTC. Amino acids: CASSYSESGYTF.

The chain joins TRBV12-3 or TRBV12-4 to TRBJ2-1, with D hard to call. Trimming cost V 2 bases and J 1 base, with 12 bases left between them. The CDR3 sequence is 16 residues long. CDR3 nucleotide sequence: TGTGCCAGCAGTTTATTCGGGCTAGAATCCTACAATGAGCAGTTCTTC. This sequence encodes CASSLFGLESYNEQFF.

The chain is built from TRBV20-1 and TRBJ2-3; 10 nucleotides align to TRBD2. The CDR3 runs 15 residues. Trimming took 2 bases from V and 1 from J; bases not matched to a gene: 3. From germline, CDR1 is DFQATT and CDR2 SNEGSKA (reference sequence). The DNA for the CDR3 is TGCAGTGCTAGAAAGCGGGGGGGTCGCACAGATACGCAGTATTTT. This gives the protein CSARKRGGRTDTQYF.

This clonotype came up many times. The gene calls are TRBV12-3 or TRBV12-4 and TRBJ2-3, with 7 positions matching TRBD2. The V and J ends lost 2 bases and 1 base, in that order; junction bases with no gene match: 3. The CDR3 sequence is 15 residues long. Here the CDR3 DNA reads TGTGCCAGCAGTTTAAGCGGGGATGGCACAGATACGCAGTATTTT. Translation: CASSLSGDGTDTQYF.